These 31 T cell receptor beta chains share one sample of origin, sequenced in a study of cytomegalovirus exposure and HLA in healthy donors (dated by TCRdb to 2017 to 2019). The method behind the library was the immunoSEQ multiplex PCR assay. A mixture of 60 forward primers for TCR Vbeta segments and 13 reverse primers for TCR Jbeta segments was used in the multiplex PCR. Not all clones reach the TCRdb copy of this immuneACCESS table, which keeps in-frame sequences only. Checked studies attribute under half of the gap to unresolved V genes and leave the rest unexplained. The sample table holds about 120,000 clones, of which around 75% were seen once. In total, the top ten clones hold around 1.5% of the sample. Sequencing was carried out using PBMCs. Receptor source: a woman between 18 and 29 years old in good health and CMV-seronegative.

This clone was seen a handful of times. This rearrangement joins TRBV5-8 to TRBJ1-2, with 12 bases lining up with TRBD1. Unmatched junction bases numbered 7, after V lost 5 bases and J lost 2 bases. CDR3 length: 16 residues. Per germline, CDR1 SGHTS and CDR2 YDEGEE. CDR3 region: CASRTRGQGANYGYTF. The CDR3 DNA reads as TGTGCCAGCAGGACGAGGGGACAGGGGGCCAACTATGGCTACACCTTC. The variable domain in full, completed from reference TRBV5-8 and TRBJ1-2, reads EAGVTQSPTHLIKTRGQQATLRCSPISGHTSVYWYQQALGLGLQFLLWYDEGEERNRGNFPPRFSGRQFPNYSSELNVNALELEDSALYLCASRTRGQGANYGYTFGSGTRLTVV.

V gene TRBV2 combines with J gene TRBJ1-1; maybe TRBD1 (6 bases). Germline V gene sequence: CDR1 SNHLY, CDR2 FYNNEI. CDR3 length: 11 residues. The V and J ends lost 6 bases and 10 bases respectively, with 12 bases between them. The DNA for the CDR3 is TGTGCCAGCAGACCACAGGGATCAGCTTTCTTT. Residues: CASRPQGSAFF.

The CDR3 DNA reads as TGTGCCAGCAGCTTAGAAGACAGGGTGGGCAACTATGGCTACACCTTC. Translated: CASSLEDRVGNYGYTF. The rearrangement links TRBV7-6 to TRBJ1-2, with 7 bases that match TRBD1. Trimming removed 1 base from V and 2 bases from J; junction bases left unmatched: 7. The CDR3 length is 16 residues. Germline CDR1 is SGHVS and CDR2 is FNYEAQ. The whole variable domain, remainder taken from reference TRBV7-6 and TRBJ1-2, is GAGVSQSPRYKVTKRGQDVALRCDPISGHVSLYWYRQALGQGPEFLTYFNYEAQQDKSGLPNDRFSAERPEGSISTLTIQRTEQRDSAMYRCASSLEDRVGNYGYTFGSGTRLTVV.

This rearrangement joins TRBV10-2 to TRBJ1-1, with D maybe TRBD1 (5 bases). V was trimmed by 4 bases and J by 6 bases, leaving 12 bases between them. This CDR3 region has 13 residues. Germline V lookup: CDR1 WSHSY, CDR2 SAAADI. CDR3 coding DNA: TGCGCCAGCAGTGGTCTTAGGGGCGCTGAAGCTTTCTTT. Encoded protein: CASSGLRGAEAFF.

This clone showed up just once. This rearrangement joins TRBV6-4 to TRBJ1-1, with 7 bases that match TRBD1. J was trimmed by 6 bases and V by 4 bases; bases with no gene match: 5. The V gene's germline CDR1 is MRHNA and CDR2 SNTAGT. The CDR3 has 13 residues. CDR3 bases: TGTGCCAGCAGTGCGACAGGGATATCTGAAGCTTTCTTT. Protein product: CASSATGISEAFF.

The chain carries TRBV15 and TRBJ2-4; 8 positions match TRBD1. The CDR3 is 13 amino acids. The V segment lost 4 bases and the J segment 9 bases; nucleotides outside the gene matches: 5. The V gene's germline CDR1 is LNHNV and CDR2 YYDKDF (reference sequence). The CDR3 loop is CATSTDRGGIQYF. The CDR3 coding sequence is TGTGCCACCAGCACAGACAGGGGTGGCATTCAGTACTTC. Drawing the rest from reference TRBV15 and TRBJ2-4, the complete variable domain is DAMVIQNPRYQVTQFGKPVTLSCSQTLNHNVMYWYQQKSSQAPKLLFHYYDKDFNNEADTPDNFQSRRPNTSFCFLDIRSPGLGDTAMYLCATSTDRGGIQYFGAGTRLSVL.

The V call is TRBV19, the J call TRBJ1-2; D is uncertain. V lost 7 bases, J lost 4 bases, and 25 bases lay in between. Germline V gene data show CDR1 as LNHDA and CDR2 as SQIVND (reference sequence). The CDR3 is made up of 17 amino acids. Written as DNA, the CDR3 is TGTGCCAGTACAGACATACACACGCTGATGTTCATCTATGGCTACACCTTC. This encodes CASTDIHTLMFIYGYTF.

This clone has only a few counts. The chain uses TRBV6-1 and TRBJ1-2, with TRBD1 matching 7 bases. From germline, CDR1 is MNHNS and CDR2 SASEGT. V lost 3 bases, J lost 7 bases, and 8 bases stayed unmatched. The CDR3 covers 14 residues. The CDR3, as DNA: TGTGCCAGCAGTGAGGCACTACAGGGGAGTGGCTACACCTTC. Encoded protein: CASSEALQGSGYTF.

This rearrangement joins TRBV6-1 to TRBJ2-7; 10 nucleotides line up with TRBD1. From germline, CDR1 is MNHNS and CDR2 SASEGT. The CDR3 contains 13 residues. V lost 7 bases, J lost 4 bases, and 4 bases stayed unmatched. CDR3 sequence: CASIDRGLYEQYF. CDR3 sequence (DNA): TGTGCCAGCATAGACAGGGGGCTTTACGAGCAGTACTTC.

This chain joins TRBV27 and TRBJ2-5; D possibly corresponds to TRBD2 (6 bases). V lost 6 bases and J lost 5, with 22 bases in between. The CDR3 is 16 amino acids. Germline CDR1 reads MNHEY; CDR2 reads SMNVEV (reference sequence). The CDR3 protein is CASSPPFGTGRETQYF. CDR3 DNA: TGTGCCAGCAGCCCTCCATTCGGGACGGGGAGGGAGACCCAGTACTTC.

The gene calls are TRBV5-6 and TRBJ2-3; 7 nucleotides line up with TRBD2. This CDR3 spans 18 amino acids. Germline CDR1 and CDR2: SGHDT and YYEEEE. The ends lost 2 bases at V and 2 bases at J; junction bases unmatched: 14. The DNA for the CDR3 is TGTGCCAGCAGCTTCCTTTTTGGGGGGGGGAAGATCACAGATACGCAGTATTTT. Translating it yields CASSFLFGGGKITDTQYF.

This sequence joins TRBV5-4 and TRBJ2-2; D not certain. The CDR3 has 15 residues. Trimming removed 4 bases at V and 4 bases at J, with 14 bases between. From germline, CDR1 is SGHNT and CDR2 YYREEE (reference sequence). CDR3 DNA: TGTGCCAGCAGCCCCGGAACCGACACCACCGGGGAGCTGTTTTTT. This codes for CASSPGTDTTGELFF.

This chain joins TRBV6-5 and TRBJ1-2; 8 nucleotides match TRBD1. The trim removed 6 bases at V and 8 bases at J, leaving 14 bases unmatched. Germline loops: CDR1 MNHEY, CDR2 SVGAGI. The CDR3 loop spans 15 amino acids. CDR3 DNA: TGTGCCAGCAGGCCAGGACAGGGTTTAGTGGGCGGCTACACCTTC. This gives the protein CASRPGQGLVGGYTF.

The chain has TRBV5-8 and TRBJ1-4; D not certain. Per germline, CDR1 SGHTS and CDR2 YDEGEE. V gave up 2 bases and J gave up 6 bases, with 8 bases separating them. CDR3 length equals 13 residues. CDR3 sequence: CASSLSQDEKLFF. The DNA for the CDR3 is TGTGCCAGCAGCTTAAGTCAGGATGAAAAACTGTTTTTT.

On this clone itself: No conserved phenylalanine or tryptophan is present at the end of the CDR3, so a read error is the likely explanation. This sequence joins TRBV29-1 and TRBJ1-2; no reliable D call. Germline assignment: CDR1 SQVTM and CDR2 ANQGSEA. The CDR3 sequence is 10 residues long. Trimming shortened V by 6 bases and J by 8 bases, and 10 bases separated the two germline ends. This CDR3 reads CSVSNGGYTL. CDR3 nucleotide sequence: TGCAGCGTCTCAAACGGAGGCTACACCCTC.

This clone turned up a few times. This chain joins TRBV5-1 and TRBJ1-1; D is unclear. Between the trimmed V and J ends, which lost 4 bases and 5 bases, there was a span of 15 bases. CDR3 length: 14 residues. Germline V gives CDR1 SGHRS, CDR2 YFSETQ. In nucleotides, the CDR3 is TGCGCCAGCAGCCCAGGCGGGATTCGGACTGAAGCTTTCTTT. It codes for CASSPGGIRTEAFF.

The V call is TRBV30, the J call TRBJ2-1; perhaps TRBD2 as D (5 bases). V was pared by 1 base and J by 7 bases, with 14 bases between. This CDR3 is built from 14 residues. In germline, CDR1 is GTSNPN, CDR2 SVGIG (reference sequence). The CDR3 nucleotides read TGTGCCTGGAGTGCCGACCTATCGGGGAATGAGCAGTTCTTC. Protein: CAWSADLSGNEQFF.

Here the CDR3 reads CASSLLGAATNEKLFF. The CDR3 coding sequence is TGTGCCAGCAGTTTATTAGGAGCGGCAACTAATGAAAAACTGTTTTTT. This chain links TRBV28 with TRBJ1-4; D unclear. Germline assignment: CDR1 MDHEN and CDR2 SYDVKM. V dropped 1 base and J dropped 0 bases, with 9 bases sitting between them. The CDR3 contains 16 residues.

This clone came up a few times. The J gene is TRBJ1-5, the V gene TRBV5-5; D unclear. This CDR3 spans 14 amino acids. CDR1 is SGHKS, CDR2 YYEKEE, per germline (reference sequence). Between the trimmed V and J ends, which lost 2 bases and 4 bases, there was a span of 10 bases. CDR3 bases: TGTGCCAGCAGCTTCGAGGGAGTGAATCAGCCCCAGCATTTT. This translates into CASSFEGVNQPQHF.

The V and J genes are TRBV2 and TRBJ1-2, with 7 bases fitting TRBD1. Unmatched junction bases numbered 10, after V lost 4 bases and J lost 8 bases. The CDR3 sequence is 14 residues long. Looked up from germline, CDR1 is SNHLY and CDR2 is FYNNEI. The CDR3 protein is CASSGGGTDFGYTF. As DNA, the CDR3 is TGTGCCAGCAGTGGGGGCGGGACAGACTTCGGCTACACCTTC.

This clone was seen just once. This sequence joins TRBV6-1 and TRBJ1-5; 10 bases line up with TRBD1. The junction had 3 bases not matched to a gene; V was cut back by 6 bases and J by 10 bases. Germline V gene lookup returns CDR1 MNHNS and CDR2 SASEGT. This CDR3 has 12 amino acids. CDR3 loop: CASRGDRGPQHF. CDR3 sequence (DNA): TGTGCCAGCAGAGGGGACAGGGGACCCCAGCATTTT.

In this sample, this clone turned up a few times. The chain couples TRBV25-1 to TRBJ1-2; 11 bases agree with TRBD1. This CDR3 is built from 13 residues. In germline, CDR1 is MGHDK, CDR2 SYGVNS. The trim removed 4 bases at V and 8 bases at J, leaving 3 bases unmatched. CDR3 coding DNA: TGTGCCAGCAGTGTCGGGACAGGGGGAGGCTACACCTTC. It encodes CASSVGTGGGYTF.

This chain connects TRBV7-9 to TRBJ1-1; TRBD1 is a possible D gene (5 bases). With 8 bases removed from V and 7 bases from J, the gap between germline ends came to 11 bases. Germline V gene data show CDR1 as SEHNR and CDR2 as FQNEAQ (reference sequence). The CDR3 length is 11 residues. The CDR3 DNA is TGTGCCAGCGGGGGGAAGATTGAAGCTTTCTTT. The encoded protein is CASGGKIEAFF.

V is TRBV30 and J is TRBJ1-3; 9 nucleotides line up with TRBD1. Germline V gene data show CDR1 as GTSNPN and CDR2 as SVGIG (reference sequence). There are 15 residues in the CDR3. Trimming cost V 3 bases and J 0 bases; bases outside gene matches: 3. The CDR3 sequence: CAWRGTGISGNTIYF. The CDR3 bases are TGTGCCTGGAGAGGGACAGGGATCTCTGGAAACACCATATATTTT.

CDR3: CASSLVTGRLFGYTF. The CDR3, as DNA: TGTGCCAGCAGTTTAGTGACAGGGAGATTATTTGGCTACACCTTC. The chain links TRBV28 to TRBJ1-2; TRBD1 matches 7 bases. The CDR3 length is 15 residues. Germline values: CDR1 MDHEN, CDR2 SYDVKM. With 2 bases clipped from V and 7 bases from J, the junction kept 10 bases outside the gene matches.

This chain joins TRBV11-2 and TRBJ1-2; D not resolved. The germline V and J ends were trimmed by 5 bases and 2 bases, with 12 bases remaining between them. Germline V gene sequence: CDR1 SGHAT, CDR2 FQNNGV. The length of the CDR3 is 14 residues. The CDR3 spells CASSPTAGNYGYTF. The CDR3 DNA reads TGTGCCAGCAGCCCCACCGCGGGCAACTATGGCTACACCTTC.

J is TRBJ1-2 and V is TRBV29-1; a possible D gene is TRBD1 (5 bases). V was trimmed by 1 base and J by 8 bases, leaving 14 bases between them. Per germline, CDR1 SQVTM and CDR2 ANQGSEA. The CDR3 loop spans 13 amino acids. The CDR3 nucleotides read TGCAGCGTTGAAGGAGGTCAGGGATCCGGCTACACCTTC. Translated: CSVEGGQGSGYTF.

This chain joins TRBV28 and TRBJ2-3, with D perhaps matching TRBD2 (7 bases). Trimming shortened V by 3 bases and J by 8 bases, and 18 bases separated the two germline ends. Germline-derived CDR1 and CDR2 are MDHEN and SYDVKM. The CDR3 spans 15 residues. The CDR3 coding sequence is TGTGCCAGCAGTTTCGTCGCGCGGGGAGGGGGTACGCAGTATTTT. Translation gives CASSFVARGGGTQYF. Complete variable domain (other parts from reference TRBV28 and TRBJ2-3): DVKVTQSSRYLVKRTGEKVFLECVQDMDHENMFWYRQDPGLGLRLIYFSYDVKMKEKGDIPEGYSVSREKKERFSLILESASTNQTSMYLCASSFVARGGGTQYFGPGTRLTVL.

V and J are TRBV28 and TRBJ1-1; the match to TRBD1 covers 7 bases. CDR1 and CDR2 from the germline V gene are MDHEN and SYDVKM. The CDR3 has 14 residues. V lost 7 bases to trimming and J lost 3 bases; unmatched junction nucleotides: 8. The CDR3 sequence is CASTEQGSYTEAFF. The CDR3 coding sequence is TGTGCCAGCACCGAACAGGGGTCGTACACTGAAGCTTTCTTT. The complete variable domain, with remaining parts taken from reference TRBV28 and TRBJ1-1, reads DVKVTQSSRYLVKRTGEKVFLECVQDMDHENMFWYRQDPGLGLRLIYFSYDVKMKEKGDIPEGYSVSREKKERFSLILESASTNQTSMYLCASTEQGSYTEAFFGQGTRLTVV.

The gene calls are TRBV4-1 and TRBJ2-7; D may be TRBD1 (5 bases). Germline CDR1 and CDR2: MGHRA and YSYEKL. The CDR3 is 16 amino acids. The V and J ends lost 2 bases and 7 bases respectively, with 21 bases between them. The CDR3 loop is CASSQPFQGPGGEQYF. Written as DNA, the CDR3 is TGCGCCAGCAGCCAACCTTTTCAGGGTCCAGGCGGAGAGCAGTACTTC.

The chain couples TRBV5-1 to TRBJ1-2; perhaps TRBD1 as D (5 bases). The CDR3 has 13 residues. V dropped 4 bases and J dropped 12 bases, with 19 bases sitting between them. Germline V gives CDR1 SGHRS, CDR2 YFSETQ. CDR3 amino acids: CASSRSRSGDHTF. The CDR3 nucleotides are TGCGCCAGCAGCCGTTCCCGGTCGGGGGACCACACCTTC.